Here is one T cell receptor beta chain with its context. From germline, CDR1 is MNHEY and CDR2 SVGAGI. CDR3 length equals 14 residues. V gave up 4 bases and J gave up 8 bases, with 17 bases separating them. This specimen belongs to a study of blood T cell repertoires in COVID-19. As handled by the study authors: Amplifying reference gene primers gave estimates of nucleated cell counts. Assay: immunoSEQ multiplex PCR; the TCRdb copy retains only in-frame clones and omits some. V and J calls and clone size come straight from that table; D and trimming were deduced from the DNA. The sample has about 200,000 clones, more than 75% seen once.

The TCR comes from a woman of 80 years or more with acute or convalescent COVID-19. The sample consisted of peripheral blood. The V gene is TRBV6-5, the J gene TRBJ1-2, with D perhaps matching TRBD1 (6 bases). Here the CDR3 DNA reads TGTGCCAGCAGTTCTCCAGACAGGTATTCGGGCTACACCTTC. Encoded protein: CASSSPDRYSGYTF.